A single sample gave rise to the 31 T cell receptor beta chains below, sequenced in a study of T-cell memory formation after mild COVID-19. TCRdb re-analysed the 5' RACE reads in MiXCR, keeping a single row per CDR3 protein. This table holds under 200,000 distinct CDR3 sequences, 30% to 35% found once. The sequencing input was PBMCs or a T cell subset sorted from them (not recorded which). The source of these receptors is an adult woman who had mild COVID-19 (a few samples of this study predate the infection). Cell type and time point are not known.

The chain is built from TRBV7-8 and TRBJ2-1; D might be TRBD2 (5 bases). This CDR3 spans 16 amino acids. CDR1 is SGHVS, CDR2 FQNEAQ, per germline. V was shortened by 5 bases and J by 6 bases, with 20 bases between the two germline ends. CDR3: CASSEGWVREGNEQFF. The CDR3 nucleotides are TGTGCCAGCAGCGAAGGGTGGGTCCGAGAGGGCAATGAGCAGTTCTTC. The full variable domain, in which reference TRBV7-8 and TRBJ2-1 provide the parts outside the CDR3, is GAGVSQSPRYKVAKRGQDVALRCDPISGHVSLFWYQQALGQGPEFLTYFQNEAQLDKSGLPSDRFFAERPEGSVSTLKIQRTQQEDSAVYLCASSEGWVREGNEQFFGPGTRLTVL.

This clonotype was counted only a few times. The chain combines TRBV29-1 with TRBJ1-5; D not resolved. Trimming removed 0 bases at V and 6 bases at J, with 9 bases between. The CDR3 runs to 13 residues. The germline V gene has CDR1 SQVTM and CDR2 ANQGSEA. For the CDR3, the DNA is TGCAGCGTTGAAGAGAACGAATTTCAGCCCCAGCATTTT. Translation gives CSVEENEFQPQHF.

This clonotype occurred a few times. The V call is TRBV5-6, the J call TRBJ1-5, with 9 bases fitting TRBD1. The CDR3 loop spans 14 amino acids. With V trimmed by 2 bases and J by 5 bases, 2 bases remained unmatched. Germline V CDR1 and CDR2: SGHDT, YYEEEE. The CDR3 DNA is TGTGCCAGCAGCTTACGGACAGGGGATCAGCCCCAGCATTTT. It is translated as CASSLRTGDQPQHF.

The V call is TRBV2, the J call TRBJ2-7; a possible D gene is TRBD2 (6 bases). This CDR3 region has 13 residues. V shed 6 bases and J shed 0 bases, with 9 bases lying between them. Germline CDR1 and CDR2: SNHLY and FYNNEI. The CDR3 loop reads CASRGGPSYEQYF. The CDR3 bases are TGTGCCAGCAGGGGGGGTCCCTCCTACGAGCAGTACTTC.

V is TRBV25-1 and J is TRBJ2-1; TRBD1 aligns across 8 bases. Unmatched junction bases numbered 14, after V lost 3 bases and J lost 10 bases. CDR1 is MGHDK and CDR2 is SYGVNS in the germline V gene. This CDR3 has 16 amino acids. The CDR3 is CASSDSPRTGRQEQFF. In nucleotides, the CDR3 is TGTGCCAGCAGTGATTCTCCGAGGACAGGGCGACAAGAGCAGTTCTTC.

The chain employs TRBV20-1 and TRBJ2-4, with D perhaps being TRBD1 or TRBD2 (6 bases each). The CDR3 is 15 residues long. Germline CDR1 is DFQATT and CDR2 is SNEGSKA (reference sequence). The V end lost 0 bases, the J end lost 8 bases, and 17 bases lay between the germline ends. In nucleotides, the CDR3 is TGCAGTGCTAGAGATTCGGGGGCCCCAGGGGACATTCAGTACTTC. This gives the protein CSARDSGAPGDIQYF.

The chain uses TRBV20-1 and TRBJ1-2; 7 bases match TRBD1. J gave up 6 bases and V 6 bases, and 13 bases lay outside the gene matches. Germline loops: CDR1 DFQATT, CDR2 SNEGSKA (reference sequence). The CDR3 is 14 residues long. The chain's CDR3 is CSAVATTGPNGYTF. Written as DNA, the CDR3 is TGCAGTGCGGTAGCCACGACAGGGCCTAATGGCTACACCTTC.

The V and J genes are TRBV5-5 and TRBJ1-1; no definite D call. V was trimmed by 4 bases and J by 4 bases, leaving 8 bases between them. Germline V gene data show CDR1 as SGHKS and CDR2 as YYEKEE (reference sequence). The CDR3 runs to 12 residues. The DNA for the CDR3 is TGTGCCAGCAGCCCTATGGGCACTGAAGCTTTCTTT. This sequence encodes CASSPMGTEAFF.

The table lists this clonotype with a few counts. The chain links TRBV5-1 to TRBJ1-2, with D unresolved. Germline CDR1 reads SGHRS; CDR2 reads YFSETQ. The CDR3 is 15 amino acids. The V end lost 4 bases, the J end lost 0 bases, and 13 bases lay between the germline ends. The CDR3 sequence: CASSPGTGTNYGYTF. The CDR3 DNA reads TGCGCCAGCAGCCCCGGCACTGGCACTAACTATGGCTACACCTTC.

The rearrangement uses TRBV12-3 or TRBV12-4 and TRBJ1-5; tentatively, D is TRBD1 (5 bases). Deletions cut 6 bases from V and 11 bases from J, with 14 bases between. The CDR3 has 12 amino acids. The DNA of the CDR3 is TGTGCCAGCAGCCCAGGAGGGGTGACCCAGCATTTT. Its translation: CASSPGGVTQHF.

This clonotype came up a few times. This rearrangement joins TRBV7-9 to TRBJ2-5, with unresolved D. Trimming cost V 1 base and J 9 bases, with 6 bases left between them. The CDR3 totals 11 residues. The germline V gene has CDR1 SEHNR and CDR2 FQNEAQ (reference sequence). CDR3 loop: CASSLGTAQYF. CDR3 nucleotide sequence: TGTGCCAGCAGCTTAGGGACCGCCCAGTACTTC.

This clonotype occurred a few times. The CDR3 loop is CASRPTSGSVWEQYF. In nucleotides, the CDR3 is TGCGCCAGCAGGCCTACTAGCGGGAGCGTTTGGGAGCAGTACTTC. The genes are TRBV5-1 and TRBJ2-7, with 11 positions matching TRBD2. The CDR3 totals 15 residues. The V gene's germline CDR1 is SGHRS and CDR2 YFSETQ. V shed 5 bases and J 7 bases; nucleotides not matched to a gene: 11.

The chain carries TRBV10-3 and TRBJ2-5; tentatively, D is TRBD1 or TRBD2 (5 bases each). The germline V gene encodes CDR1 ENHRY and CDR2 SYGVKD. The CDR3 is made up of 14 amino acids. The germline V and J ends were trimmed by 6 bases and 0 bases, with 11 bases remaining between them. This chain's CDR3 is CAIREGRHQETQYF. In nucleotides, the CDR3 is TGTGCCATCAGAGAGGGACGGCACCAAGAGACCCAGTACTTC.

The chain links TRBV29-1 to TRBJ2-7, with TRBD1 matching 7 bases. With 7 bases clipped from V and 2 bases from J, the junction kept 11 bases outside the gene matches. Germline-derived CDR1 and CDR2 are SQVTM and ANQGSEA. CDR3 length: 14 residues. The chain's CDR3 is CSARGQKTPYEQYF. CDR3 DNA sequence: TGCAGCGCCCGGGGACAGAAAACCCCCTACGAGCAGTACTTC.

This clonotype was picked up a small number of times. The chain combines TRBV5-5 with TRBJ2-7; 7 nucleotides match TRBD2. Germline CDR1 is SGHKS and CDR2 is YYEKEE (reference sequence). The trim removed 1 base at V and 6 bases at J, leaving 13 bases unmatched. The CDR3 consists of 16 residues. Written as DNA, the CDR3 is TGTGCCAGCAGCTTGCCCCAAGCGGGATTCACAGGCGAGCAGTACTTC. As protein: CASSLPQAGFTGEQYF.

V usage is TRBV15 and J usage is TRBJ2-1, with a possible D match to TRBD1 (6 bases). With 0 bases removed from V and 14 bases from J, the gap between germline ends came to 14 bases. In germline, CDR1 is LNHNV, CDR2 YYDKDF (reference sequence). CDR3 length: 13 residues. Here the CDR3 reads CATSRDPQGWEFF. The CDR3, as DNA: TGTGCCACCAGCAGAGATCCGCAGGGGTGGGAGTTCTTC. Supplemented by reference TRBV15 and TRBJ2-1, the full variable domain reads DAMVIQNPRYQVTQFGKPVTLSCSQTLNHNVMYWYQQKSSQAPKLLFHYYDKDFNNEADTPDNFQSRRPNTSFCFLDIRSPGLGDTAMYLCATSRDPQGWEFFGPGTRLTVL.

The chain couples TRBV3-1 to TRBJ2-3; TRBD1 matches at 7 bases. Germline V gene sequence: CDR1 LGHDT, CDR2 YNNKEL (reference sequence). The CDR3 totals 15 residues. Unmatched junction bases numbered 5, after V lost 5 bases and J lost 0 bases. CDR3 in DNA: TGTGCCAGCAGCTATCGACAGGGAAGCACAGATACGCAGTATTTT. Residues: CASSYRQGSTDTQYF.

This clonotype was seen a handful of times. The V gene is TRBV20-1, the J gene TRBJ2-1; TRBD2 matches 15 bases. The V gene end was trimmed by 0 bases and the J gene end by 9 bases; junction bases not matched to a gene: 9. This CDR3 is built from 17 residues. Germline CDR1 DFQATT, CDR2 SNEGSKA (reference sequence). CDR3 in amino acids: CSARDRGLAGGPGEQFF. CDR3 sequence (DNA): TGCAGTGCTAGAGATAGGGGACTAGCGGGGGGCCCGGGTGAGCAGTTCTTC.

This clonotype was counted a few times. Here the CDR3 reads CASSDQGNSYNEQFF. CDR3 coding DNA: TGTGCCAGCAGCGACCAGGGAAACTCCTACAATGAGCAGTTCTTC. This chain uses TRBV9 with TRBJ2-1, with D possibly matching TRBD1 (5 bases). The V gene's germline CDR1 is SGDLS and CDR2 YYNGEE. V lost 3 bases and J lost 0, with 10 bases in between. This CDR3 spans 15 amino acids. Filled out from reference TRBV9 and TRBJ2-1, the complete variable domain reads DSGVTQTPKHLITATGQRVTLRCSPRSGDLSVYWYQQSLDQGLQFLIQYYNGEERAKGNILERFSAQQFPDLHSELNLSSLELGDSALYFCASSDQGNSYNEQFFGPGTRLTVL.

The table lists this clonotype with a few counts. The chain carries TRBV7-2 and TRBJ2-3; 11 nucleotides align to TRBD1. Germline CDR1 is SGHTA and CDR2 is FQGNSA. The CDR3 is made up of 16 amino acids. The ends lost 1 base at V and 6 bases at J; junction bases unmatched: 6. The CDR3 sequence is CASSLGGTGGRDTQYF. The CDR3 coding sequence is TGTGCCAGCAGCTTAGGAGGGACAGGGGGAAGGGATACGCAGTATTTT.

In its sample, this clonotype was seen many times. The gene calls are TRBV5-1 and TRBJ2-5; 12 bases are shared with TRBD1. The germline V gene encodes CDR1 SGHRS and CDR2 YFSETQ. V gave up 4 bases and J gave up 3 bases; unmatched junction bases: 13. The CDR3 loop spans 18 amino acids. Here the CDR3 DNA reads TGCGCCAGCAGCCTGGGGACAGGGGGCACTCGGGCGGAAGAGACCCAGTACTTC. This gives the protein CASSLGTGGTRAEETQYF. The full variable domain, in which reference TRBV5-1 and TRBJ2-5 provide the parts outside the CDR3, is KAGVTQTPRYLIKTRGQQVTLSCSPISGHRSVSWYQQTPGQGLQFLFEYFSETQRNKGNFPGRFSGRQFSNSRSEMNVSTLELGDSALYLCASSLGTGGTRAEETQYFGPGTRLLVL.

This CDR3 reads CSATPGGGVGTEAFF. The CDR3 DNA reads TGCAGTGCTACTCCCGGCGGGGGCGTAGGGACTGAAGCTTTCTTT. The rearrangement joins TRBV20-1 to TRBJ1-1, with D possibly TRBD1 on 6 matching bases. Trimming removed 4 bases at V and 5 bases at J, with 20 bases between. The CDR3 covers 15 residues. From germline, CDR1 is DFQATT and CDR2 SNEGSKA (reference sequence).

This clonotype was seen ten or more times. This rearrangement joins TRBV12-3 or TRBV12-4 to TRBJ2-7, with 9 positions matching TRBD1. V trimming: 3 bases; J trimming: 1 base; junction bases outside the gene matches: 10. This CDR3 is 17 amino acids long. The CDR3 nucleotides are TGTGCCAGCAGTTTGGGGATGACGGGGACAGGGTCCTACGAGCAGTACTTC. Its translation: CASSLGMTGTGSYEQYF.

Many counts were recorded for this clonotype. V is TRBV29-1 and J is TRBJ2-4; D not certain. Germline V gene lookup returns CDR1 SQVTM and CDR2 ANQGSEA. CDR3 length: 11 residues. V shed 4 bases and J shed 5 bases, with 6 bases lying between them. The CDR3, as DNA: TGCAGCGTTGGTCAGCAAAACATTCAGTACTTC. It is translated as CSVGQQNIQYF.

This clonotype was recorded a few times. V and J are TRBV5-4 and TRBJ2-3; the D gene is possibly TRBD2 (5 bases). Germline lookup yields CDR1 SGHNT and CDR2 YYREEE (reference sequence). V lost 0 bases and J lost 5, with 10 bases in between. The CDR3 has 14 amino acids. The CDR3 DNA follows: TGTGCCAGCAGCTTGGACGGGGATGGAGATACGCAGTATTTT. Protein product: CASSLDGDGDTQYF.

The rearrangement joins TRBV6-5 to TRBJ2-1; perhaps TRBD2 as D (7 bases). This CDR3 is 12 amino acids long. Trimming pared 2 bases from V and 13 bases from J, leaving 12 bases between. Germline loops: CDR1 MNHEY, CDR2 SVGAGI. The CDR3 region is CASSYKRGGQFF. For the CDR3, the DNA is TGTGCCAGCAGTTACAAGAGGGGGGGACAGTTCTTC.

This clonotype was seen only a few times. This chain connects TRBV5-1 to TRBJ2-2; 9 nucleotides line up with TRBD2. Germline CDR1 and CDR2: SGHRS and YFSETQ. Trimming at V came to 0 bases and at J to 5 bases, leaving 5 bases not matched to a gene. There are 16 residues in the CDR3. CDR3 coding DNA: TGCGCCAGCAGCTTGGGACTAGCGGTTTTAACCGGGGAGCTGTTTTTT. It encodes CASSLGLAVLTGELFF.

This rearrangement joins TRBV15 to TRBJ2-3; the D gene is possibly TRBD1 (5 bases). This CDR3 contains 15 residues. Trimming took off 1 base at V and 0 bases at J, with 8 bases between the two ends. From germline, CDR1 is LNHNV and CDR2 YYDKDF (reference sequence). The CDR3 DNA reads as TGTGCCACCAGCAGAGTTGACAGAAGCACAGATACGCAGTATTTT. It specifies CATSRVDRSTDTQYF.

CDR3 sequence (DNA): TGTGCCAGCAGCTTAGTCCGGTCAGATGAAGCTTTCTTT. It specifies CASSLVRSDEAFF. The chain joins TRBV7-9 to TRBJ1-1, with D uncertain. The germline V gene encodes CDR1 SEHNR and CDR2 FQNEAQ (reference sequence). Trimming removed 1 base from V and 7 bases from J, with 10 bases in between. This CDR3 has 13 amino acids.

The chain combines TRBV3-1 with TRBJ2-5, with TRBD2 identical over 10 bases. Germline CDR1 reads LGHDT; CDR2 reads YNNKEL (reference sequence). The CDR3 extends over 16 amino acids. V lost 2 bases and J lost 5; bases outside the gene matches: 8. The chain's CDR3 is CASSQLAGAGEETQYF. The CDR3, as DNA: TGTGCCAGCAGCCAACTAGCGGGGGCCGGGGAGGAGACCCAGTACTTC.

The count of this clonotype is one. CDR3 nucleotides: TGTGCCACCGACGGGAGGGCCGGTCAAGAGACCCAGTACTTC. It translates to CATDGRAGQETQYF. The gene calls are TRBV28 and TRBJ2-5, with 8 nucleotides matching TRBD2. V shed 10 bases, J shed 2 bases, and the junction held 9 bases outside the gene matches. This CDR3 region has 14 residues. Looked up from germline, CDR1 is MDHEN and CDR2 is SYDVKM.